This T cell receptor (beta chain) emerged from a study of CD8+ T cells in alopecia areata. At the level of the study: Treatment comprised oral tofacitinib, 5 to 10 mg twice daily, in treated patients.

Comment on this clone: What it recognizes is unknown.

CDR1 is SQVTM, CDR2 ANQGSEA, per germline. Trimming pared 6 bases from V and 1 base from J, leaving 10 bases between. CDR3 length: 12 amino acids. Researchers took lesional scalp punch biopsies and peripheral blood from people who were alopecia areata patients. Sorting of CD4+ and CD8+ T cells was performed on PBMCs. Sequencing relied on a cDNA template that was reverse transcribed from extracted RNA. Sequencing was performed with immunoSEQ multiplex PCR; in TCRdb, only in-frame clones are kept and a portion is missing. The profile shows almost 250,000 clones, about 68% of them singletons. Study results and caveats: Normal scalp showed lower clonality than lesional scalp, especially alopecia totalis/universalis.

Here the sequenced sample was CD4+ T cells sorted from blood, taken at week 0. This receptor was obtained from a human donor with alopecia areata. The chain couples TRBV29-1 to TRBJ2-7, with D uncertain. CDR3 loop: CSVESQSYEQYF. CDR3 bases: TGCAGCGTCGAAAGTCAGTCCTACGAGCAGTACTTC.